The present TCR beta chain was sequenced within a study of beta chain features in type 1 diabetes. Broader study findings: There was no resolution here of whether HLA type influences TCRB rearrangement. Patients showed naive, central memory and Treg TCRB repertoires that appeared more similar than those of healthy donors. Moderate but significant shortening of TCRB CDR3s was recorded in all four CD4+ subsets from Type 1 diabetes patients.

One heparinised draw, averaging about 116 mL, was taken per donor. Purity (above 95%) was reached by all sorted populations. With respect to this clone: Its specificity is not known.

The CDR3 has 17 residues. Germline CDR1 SGDLS, CDR2 YYNGEE. Trimming cost V 5 bases and J 5 bases, with 20 bases left between them. The whole isolated RNA underwent reverse transcription, so sequencing captured expressed TCRB transcripts. Generated by immunoSEQ multiplex PCR, the TCRdb table keeps only in-frame clones and is missing some. The data show 500,000 to 850,000 clones, with 11% to 15% seen just once and approximately 0.039% held by the top ten. Input material: naive CD4+ T cells from blood. The receptor comes from a man younger than 35 with type 1 diabetes. This chain uses TRBV9 with TRBJ1-6; tentative D call: TRBD1 (6 bases). CDR3 amino acids: CASSILPGQTDNSPLHF. CDR3 nucleotide sequence: TGTGCCAGCAGTATACTACCTGGACAGACAGATAATTCACCCCTCCACTTT.